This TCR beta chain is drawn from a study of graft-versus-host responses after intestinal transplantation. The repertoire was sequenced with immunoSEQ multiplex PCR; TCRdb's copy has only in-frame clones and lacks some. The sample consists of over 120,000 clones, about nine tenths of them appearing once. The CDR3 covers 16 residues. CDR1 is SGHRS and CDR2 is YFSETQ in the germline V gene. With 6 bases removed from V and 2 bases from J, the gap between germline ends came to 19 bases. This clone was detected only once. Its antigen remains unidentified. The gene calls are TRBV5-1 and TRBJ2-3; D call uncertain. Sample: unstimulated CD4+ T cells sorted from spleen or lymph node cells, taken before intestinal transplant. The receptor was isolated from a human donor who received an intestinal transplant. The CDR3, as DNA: TGCGCCAGCAACTTAGGAGACATAGGCTTCACAGATACGCAGTATTTT. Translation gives CASNLGDIGFTDTQYF.